The sequence of this TCR beta chain was determined in a study of blood T cell repertoires in COVID-19. Sequencing was performed with immunoSEQ multiplex PCR; in TCRdb, only in-frame clones are kept and a portion is missing. Of about 150,000 clones in the sample, approximately 80% were seen once. The clonotype originates from a middle-aged woman who had recovered from COVID-19. The sequencing input was PBMCs or T cells enriched from blood (not recorded which).

The DNA for the CDR3 is TGTGCCAGCAGTGAAGGCGGATTCAATCAGCCCCAGCATTTT. It is translated as CASSEGGFNQPQHF. The V gene is TRBV6-1, the J gene TRBJ1-5; no clear D gene. With 1 base removed from V and 3 bases from J, the gap between germline ends came to 7 bases. The CDR3 loop spans 14 amino acids. Germline lookup yields CDR1 MNHNS and CDR2 SASEGT.